This T cell receptor (beta chain) is drawn from a study of T cell responses to AZD1222 COVID-19 vaccine. With 6 bases removed from V and 3 bases from J, the gap between germline ends came to 18 bases. Germline-derived CDR1 and CDR2 are LGHNT and FRNRAP. The CDR3 contains 16 residues. Produced via immunoSEQ multiplex PCR; TCRdb's table is partial and in-frame only. Of 90,000 to 120,000 clones listed, about 82% were seen once; the top ten hold 3% to 3.5%. As to this clone: The target antigen is unknown.

Regarding the study as a whole: The span of vaccine-associated CD4 TCRs extended across spike, with dominance at 160-218 and 743-854.

The receptor was isolated from an adult in good health. The sequences come from peripheral blood, collected on day 0 of AZD1222 vaccination. The rearrangement links TRBV12-5 to TRBJ1-5; the D gene is possibly TRBD1 (5 bases). The CDR3, as DNA: TGTGCTAGTGGACCTCCCCGGGACGGCCACAATCAGCCCCAGCATTTT. It yields the protein CASGPPRDGHNQPQHF.